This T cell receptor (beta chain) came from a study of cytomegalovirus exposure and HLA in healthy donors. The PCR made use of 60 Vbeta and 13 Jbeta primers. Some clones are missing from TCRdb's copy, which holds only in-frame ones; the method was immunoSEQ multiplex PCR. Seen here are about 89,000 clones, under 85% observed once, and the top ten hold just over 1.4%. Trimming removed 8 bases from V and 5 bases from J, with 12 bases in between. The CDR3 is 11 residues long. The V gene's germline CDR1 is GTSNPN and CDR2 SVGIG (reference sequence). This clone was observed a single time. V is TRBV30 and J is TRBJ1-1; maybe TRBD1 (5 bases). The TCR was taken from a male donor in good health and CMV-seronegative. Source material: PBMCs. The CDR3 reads CARTQGTEAFF. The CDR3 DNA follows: TGTGCCCGAACCCAGGGAACTGAAGCTTTCTTT.